The 12 T cell receptor beta chains below all came from one sample that was sequenced in a study of T cell repertoires in cytomegalovirus infection. TCRdb ran MiXCR on the reads and lists one entry per CDR3 protein. The sample includes 650,000 to 850,000 distinct CDR3 sequences, approximately 32% seen only once; the top ten take less than 15%. These receptors have no identified antigens. The starting material was cultured CD8+ T cells from PBMCs, obtained from culture after CMV antigen stimulation. The origin of the receptors is a human donor in good health (CMV status not recorded). Some clones in this sample may be carry-over from other donors' samples.

This rearrangement joins TRBV28 to TRBJ1-1; 8 positions match TRBD1. Germline assignment: CDR1 MDHEN and CDR2 SYDVKM. The CDR3 has 15 residues. J lost 0 bases, V lost 0 bases, and 0 bases had no gene match. CDR3 sequence reads: CASSLWGQVNTEAFF. The CDR3 nucleotides are TGTGCCAGCAGTTTATGGGGACAGGTGAACACTGAAGCTTTCTTT.

This clonotype was observed at least ten times. The V gene is TRBV6-6, the J gene TRBJ1-2; no definite D call. The germline V gene has CDR1 MNHNY and CDR2 SVGAGI (reference sequence). V was cut by 6 bases and J by 0 bases, with 14 bases left in between. This CDR3 region has 15 residues. The chain's CDR3 is CASSALEGSNYGYTF. CDR3 sequence (DNA): TGTGCCAGCAGCGCCCTTGAGGGTTCTAACTATGGCTACACCTTC.

The chain joins TRBV11-3 to TRBJ2-7; the D is unclear. Per the germline V gene, CDR1 is SGHNT and CDR2 is YENEEA. The CDR3 loop spans 14 amino acids. The V end was cut by 4 bases, the J end by 3 bases, with 13 bases between. The CDR3 region has the DNA TGTGCCAGCAGCTCTTCTGTCGTCGGCTACGAGCAGTACTTC. Translated, it gives CASSSSVVGYEQYF.

This clonotype was recorded many times. V gene TRBV7-8 combines with J gene TRBJ2-3, with D possibly TRBD2 on 6 matching bases. The CDR3 has 16 amino acids. The germline CDR1 and CDR2 sequences are SGHVS and FQNEAQ. V was cut by 4 bases and J by 0 bases, with 14 bases left in between. The CDR3, as DNA: TGTGCCAGCAGCTCGAGACACGCGGGGAGCACAGATACGCAGTATTTT. Translated: CASSSRHAGSTDTQYF.

This clonotype has just a few counts. The chain links TRBV5-5 to TRBJ1-5; D is unresolved. Trimming took 1 base from V and 5 from J, leaving 10 bases between them. The CDR3 loop spans 14 amino acids. Per the germline V gene, CDR1 is SGHKS and CDR2 is YYEKEE (reference sequence). The CDR3 is CASSLLLGDQPQHF. The CDR3 region has the DNA TGTGCCAGCAGCTTGTTACTTGGGGATCAGCCCCAGCATTTT.

J is TRBJ2-5 and V is TRBV7-8; D may be TRBD2 (5 bases). The CDR3 is 15 residues long. Germline V gene data show CDR1 as SGHVS and CDR2 as FQNEAQ. V was shortened by 2 bases and J by 5 bases, with 15 bases between the two germline ends. This chain's CDR3 is CASSLKGGPRETQYF. As DNA, the CDR3 is TGTGCCAGCAGCTTAAAAGGAGGACCGAGGGAGACCCAGTACTTC. The entire variable domain, with the rest obtained from reference TRBV7-8 and TRBJ2-5, is as follows: GAGVSQSPRYKVAKRGQDVALRCDPISGHVSLFWYQQALGQGPEFLTYFQNEAQLDKSGLPSDRFFAERPEGSVSTLKIQRTQQEDSAVYLCASSLKGGPRETQYFGPGTRLLVL.

The chain couples TRBV5-6 to TRBJ1-1; D not resolved. Germline V gives CDR1 SGHDT, CDR2 YYEEEE. The CDR3 totals 13 residues. Trimming took off 0 bases at V and 8 bases at J, with 11 bases between the two ends. The CDR3 is CASSLGGRKEAFF. The CDR3 DNA sequence: TGTGCCAGCAGCTTGGGGGGTAGAAAAGAAGCTTTCTTT.

The rearrangement joins TRBV29-1 to TRBJ2-1, with D perhaps TRBD2 (7 bases). Germline V gene sequence: CDR1 SQVTM, CDR2 ANQGSEA. This CDR3 has 14 residues. Deletions cut 8 bases from V and 6 bases from J, with 20 bases between. The chain's CDR3 is CSWLMGGLGNEQFF. CDR3 nucleotides: TGCAGCTGGCTTATGGGGGGGCTGGGCAATGAGCAGTTCTTC.

This clonotype has only a few counts. This chain connects TRBV6-6 to TRBJ2-7; 8 bases are shared with TRBD2. J lost 2 bases, V lost 0 bases, and 3 bases had no gene match. Per the germline V gene, CDR1 is MNHNY and CDR2 is SVGAGI (reference sequence). This CDR3 spans 15 amino acids. Here the CDR3 DNA reads TGTGCCAGCAGTTACTCCGGGGGGGGGACCTACGAGCAGTACTTC. It translates to CASSYSGGGTYEQYF.

The chain couples TRBV27 to TRBJ2-1, with a tentative D call TRBD2 (6 bases). This CDR3 is built from 18 residues. Germline lookup yields CDR1 MNHEY and CDR2 SMNVEV (reference sequence). The germline V and J ends were trimmed by 0 bases and 0 bases, with 15 bases remaining between them. The CDR3 DNA sequence: TGTGCCAGCAGTTTATCCGTGGGGGACTCCTCCTCCTACAATGAGCAGTTCTTC. It yields the protein CASSLSVGDSSSYNEQFF.

About this clonotype: In this CDR3 the conserved last residue, phenylalanine or tryptophan, is missing, so a read error is likely. The chain has TRBV2 and TRBJ2-2; D perhaps matches TRBD1 (5 bases). V lost 4 bases to trimming and J lost 7 bases, with 16 bases between them. The CDR3 has 15 amino acids. Germline assignment: CDR1 SNHLY and CDR2 FYNNEI. CDR3 sequence reads: CASSGVTDIDGELFL. DNA for the CDR3: TGTGCCAGCAGTGGAGTGACAGACATTGACGGGGAGCTGTTTCTT.

In this sample, this clonotype turned up many times. The rearrangement joins TRBV7-2 to TRBJ2-2, with 8 bases lining up with TRBD2. The CDR3 runs to 16 residues. With V trimmed by 0 bases and J by 6 bases, 6 bases remained unmatched. Germline V gene data show CDR1 as SGHTA and CDR2 as FQGNSA. The CDR3 nucleotides are TGTGCCAGCAGCTTAGCGATAGGACTAGCTTCCGGGGAGCTGTTTTTT. As protein: CASSLAIGLASGELFF.